A selection of T cell receptor beta chains follows, all from one sample in a study of OX40 agonist ivuxolimab in advanced cancers. This table comes from immunoSEQ multiplex PCR, and its TCRdb copy is limited to in-frame clones, with some not included. Of 35,000 to 40,000 clones listed, over 70% are singletons. Sample: CD4+ or CD8+ T cells sorted from blood, taken in a trial of the OX40 agonist ivuxolimab. The receptors come from an adult with an advanced solid tumor such as melanoma, head and neck, liver or kidney cancer. Each CDR3 is given with its conserved first and last residue. The D gene is left open where the match is weak. The size field is filled for only some rows; it gives once, few, many or a size class.

d_call	clone_size	v_call	j_call	cdr3_length	cdr3_aa	cdr3_nt
.	.	TRBV5-1	TRBJ1-6	13	CASSLSGDPPLHF	TGCGCCAGCAGCTTGAGCGGGGATCCACCCCTCCACTTT
TRBD1	.	TRBV29-1	TRBJ2-7	13	CSVRQGAGYEQYF	TGCAGCGTGAGACAGGGGGCGGGCTACGAGCAGTACTTC
TRBD1	.	TRBV9	TRBJ2-5	20	CASSVGPADRGPGTQETQYF	TGTGCCAGCAGCGTAGGGCCGGCGGACAGGGGCCCCGGTACCCAAGAGACCCAGTACTTC
.	.	TRBV6-1	TRBJ2-1	12	CASSYQGNEQFF	TGTGCCAGCAGCTACCAGGGGAATGAGCAGTTCTTC
TRBD2	few	TRBV9	TRBJ2-2	18	CASSVGLAGASGAGELFF	TGTGCCAGCAGCGTAGGGCTAGCGGGGGCCTCGGGGGCCGGGGAGCTGTTTTTT
.	.	TRBV7-8	TRBJ2-5	13	CASSLEAGETQYF	TGTGCCAGCAGCTTAGAGGCTGGGGAGACCCAGTACTTC
TRBD1	.	TRBV5-1	TRBJ1-4	15	CASSSTGGMNEKLFF	TGCGCCAGCAGCTCGACAGGGGGAATGAATGAAAAACTGTTTTTT
TRBD2	.	TRBV28	TRBJ2-5	14	CASSTGGGPETQYF	TGTGCCAGCAGCACCGGGGGGGGCCCAGAGACCCAGTACTTC
.	few	TRBV6-6	TRBJ1-5	12	CASSSDDVAQHF	TGTGCCAGCAGTTCCGACGACGTGGCCCAGCATTTT
.	.	TRBV28	TRBJ1-2	14	CASMRDPRDYGYTF	TGTGCCAGCATGCGGGACCCTCGGGACTATGGCTACACCTTC
.	once	TRBV7-3	TRBJ2-2	13	CASSMRTTGELFF	TGTGCCAGCAGCATGCGAACCACCGGGGAGCTGTTTTTT
.	.	TRBV5-1	TRBJ1-2	13	CASSLQEEHGYTF	TGCGCCAGCAGCCTACAGGAGGAACATGGCTACACCTTC
.	few	TRBV6-5	TRBJ2-7	11	CASSYAREQYF	TGTGCCAGCAGTTACGCGCGGGAGCAGTACTTC
.	.	TRBV5-1	TRBJ2-3	12	CASSLDTYTQYF	TGCGCCAGCAGCTTGGACACATATACGCAGTATTTT
TRBD2	.	TRBV5-1	TRBJ2-5	15	CASRLLAGGQETQYF	TGCGCCAGCAGGTTGTTAGCGGGGGGGCAAGAGACCCAGTACTTC
.	.	TRBV2	TRBJ1-1	13	CASMGRENTEAFF	TGTGCCAGCATGGGGCGGGAGAACACTGAAGCTTTCTTT
TRBD2	.	TRBV19	TRBJ2-5	13	CASSLAGIETQYF	TGTGCCAGTAGTTTAGCGGGAATCGAGACCCAGTACTTC
.	.	TRBV7-2	TRBJ2-3	15	CASSPQGVSTDTQYF	TGTGCCAGCAGCCCCCAAGGGGTTAGCACAGATACGCAGTATTTT
.	.	TRBV13	TRBJ2-6	12	CASSSGANVLTF	TGTGCCAGCAGCTCTGGGGCCAACGTCCTGACTTTC
TRBD1	.	TRBV5-4	TRBJ2-7	14	CASSFEQGLGEQYF	TGTGCCAGCAGCTTTGAACAGGGGCTAGGCGAGCAGTACTTC